This T cell receptor beta chain appears in the sequencing data of a study of early T cells in non-severe SARS-CoV-2 infection. MiXCR, applied by TCRdb to the 5' RACE reads, yields one record per CDR3 protein. Among some 77,000 distinct CDR3 sequences listed, 5% were seen once. Between the trimmed V and J ends, which lost 6 bases and 2 bases, there was a span of 11 bases. Germline CDR1 MNHEY, CDR2 SVGAGI. This CDR3 has 13 residues. The chain couples TRBV6-5 to TRBJ2-7; tentatively, D is TRBD2 (6 bases). The sample was whole blood, taken at baseline. This TCR derives from an adult who was a healthcare worker with PCR-confirmed SARS-CoV-2 infection or an uninfected control (not recorded which). CDR3 in DNA: TGTGCCAGCAGGGCAGGGAGGCCCTACGAGCAGTACTTC. Its translation is CASRAGRPYEQYF.